The present T cell receptor (beta chain) was sequenced within a study of blood T cell repertoires in COVID-19. Turning to the study itself: Acute-phase and convalescent COVID-19 samples originated in the United States, Italy and Spain. Sample material is recorded as cDNA or gDNA derived from T cells, B-cell-depleted T cells, or PBMCs.

In the original processing: The assay estimated nucleated cells by amplifying reference gene primers. Here immunoSEQ multiplex PCR was the method, and the copy in TCRdb shows in-frame clones only, minus some. Clone size and V and J calls were adopted from that table, with D and trimming inferred from the DNA. The sample gives hundreds of thousands of clones, around 89% of which show up once; more than 4% is in the top ten. The V end was cut by 10 bases, the J end by 6 bases, with 10 bases between. This CDR3 contains 11 residues. The sample comprised peripheral blood. V and J are TRBV12-3 or TRBV12-4 and TRBJ2-1, with D perhaps matching TRBD2 (6 bases). This clonotype originated in a woman in her 30s with acute or convalescent COVID-19. CDR3: CATNGGNEQFF. The CDR3 region has the DNA TGTGCCACGAACGGGGGCAATGAGCAGTTCTTC.